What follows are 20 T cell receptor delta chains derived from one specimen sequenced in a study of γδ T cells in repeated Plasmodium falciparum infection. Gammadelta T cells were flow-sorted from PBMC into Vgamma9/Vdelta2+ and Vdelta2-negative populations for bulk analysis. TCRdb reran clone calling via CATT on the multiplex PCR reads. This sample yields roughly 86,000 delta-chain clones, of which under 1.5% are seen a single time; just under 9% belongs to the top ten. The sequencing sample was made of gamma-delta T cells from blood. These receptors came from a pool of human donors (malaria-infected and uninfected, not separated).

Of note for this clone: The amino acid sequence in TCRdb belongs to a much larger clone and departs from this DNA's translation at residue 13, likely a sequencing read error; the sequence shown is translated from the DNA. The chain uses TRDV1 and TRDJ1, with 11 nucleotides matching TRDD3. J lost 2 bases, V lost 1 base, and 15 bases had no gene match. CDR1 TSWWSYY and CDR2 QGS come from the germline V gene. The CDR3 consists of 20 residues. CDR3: CALGEPRGILGDSRTDKLIF. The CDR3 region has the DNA TGTGCTCTTGGGGAACCTCGTGGAATACTGGGGGATAGTAGGACCGATAAACTCATCTTT.

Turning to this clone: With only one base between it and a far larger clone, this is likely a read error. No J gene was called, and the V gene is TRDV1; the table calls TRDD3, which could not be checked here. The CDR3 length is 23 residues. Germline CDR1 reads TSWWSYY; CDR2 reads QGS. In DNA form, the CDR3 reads TGTGCTCTTGGTGACTCAACTTCCGAGGGGTGGGGATCTCTTATGGGGTACACCGATAAGCTCATCTTT. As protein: CALGDSTSEGWGSLMGYTDKLIF.

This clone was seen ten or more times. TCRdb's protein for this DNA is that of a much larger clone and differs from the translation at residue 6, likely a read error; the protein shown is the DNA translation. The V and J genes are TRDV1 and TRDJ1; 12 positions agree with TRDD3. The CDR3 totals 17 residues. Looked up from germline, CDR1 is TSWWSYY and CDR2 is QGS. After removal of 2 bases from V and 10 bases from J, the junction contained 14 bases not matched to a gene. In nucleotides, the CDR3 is TGTGCTCTTGGGGAAGATGGTCTACTGGGGGATACCATAAGACTCATCTTT. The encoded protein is CALGEDGLLGDTIRLIF.

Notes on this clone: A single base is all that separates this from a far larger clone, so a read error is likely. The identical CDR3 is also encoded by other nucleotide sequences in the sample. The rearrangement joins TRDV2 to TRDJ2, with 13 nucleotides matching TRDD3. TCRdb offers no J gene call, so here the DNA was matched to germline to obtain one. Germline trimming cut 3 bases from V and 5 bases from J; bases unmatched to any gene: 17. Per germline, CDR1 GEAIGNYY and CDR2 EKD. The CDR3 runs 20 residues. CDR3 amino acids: CACDPVYPSTGGYGTAQLFF. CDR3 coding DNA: TGTGCCTGTGACCCTGTATATCCTAGTACTGGGGGATACGGCACAGCACAACTCTTCTTT.

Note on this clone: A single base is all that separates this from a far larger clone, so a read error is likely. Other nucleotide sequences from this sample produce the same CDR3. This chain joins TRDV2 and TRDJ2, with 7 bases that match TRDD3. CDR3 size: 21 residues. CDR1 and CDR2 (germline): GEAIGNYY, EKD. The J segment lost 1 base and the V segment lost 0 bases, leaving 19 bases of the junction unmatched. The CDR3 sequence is CACDTFLDWGTRAYLTAQLFF. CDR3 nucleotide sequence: TGTGCCTGTGACACCTTCCTTGACTGGGGAACAAGGGCCTATTTGACAGCACAACTCTTCTTT.

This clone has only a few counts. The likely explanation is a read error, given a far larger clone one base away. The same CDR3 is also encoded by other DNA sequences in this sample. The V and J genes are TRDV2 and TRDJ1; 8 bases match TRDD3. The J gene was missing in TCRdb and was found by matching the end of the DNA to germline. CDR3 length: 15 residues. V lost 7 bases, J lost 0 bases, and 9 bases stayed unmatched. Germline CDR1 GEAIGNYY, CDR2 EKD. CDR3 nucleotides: TGTGCCTGCAATACTGGGGGGCATTACACCGATAAACTCATCTTT. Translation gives CACNTGGHYTDKLIF.

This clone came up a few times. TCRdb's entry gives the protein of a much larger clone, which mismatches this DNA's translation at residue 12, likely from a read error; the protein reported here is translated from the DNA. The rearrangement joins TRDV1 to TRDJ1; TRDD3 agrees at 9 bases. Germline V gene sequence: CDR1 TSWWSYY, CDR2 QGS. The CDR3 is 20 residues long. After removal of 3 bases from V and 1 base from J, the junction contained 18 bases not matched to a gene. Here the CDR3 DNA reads TGTGCTCTTGGGGATACTTCCTTGTGGGGGATATGGACTAGCACCGATAAACTCATCTTT. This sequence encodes CALGDTSLWGIWTSTDKLIF.

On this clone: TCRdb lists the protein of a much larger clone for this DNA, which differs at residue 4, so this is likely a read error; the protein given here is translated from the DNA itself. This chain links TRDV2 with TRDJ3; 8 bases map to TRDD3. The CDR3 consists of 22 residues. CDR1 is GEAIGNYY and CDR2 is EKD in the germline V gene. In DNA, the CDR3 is TGTGCCTGTTACACCGTGTCCCTGGGGGAGACAAACGGGGTCTGGGACACCCGACAGATGTTTTTC. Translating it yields CACYTVSLGETNGVWDTRQMFF.

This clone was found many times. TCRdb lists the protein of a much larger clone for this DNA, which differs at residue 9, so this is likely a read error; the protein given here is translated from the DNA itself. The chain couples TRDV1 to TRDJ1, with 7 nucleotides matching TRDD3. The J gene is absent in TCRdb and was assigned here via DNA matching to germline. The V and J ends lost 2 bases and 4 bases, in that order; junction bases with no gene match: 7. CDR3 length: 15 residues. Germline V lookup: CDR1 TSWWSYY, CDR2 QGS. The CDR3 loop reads CALGETGGCDDKLIF. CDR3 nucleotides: TGTGCTCTTGGGGAAACGGGGGGATGCGACGATAAACTCATCTTT.

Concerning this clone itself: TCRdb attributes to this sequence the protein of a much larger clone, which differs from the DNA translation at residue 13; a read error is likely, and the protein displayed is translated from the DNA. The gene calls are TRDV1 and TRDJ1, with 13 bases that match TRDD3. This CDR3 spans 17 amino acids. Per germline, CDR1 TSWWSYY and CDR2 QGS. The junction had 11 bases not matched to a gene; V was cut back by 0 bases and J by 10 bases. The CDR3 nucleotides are TGTGCTCTTGGGGAACTGACCCTTACTGGGGGATACGTAGGACTCATCTTT. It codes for CALGELTLTGGYVGLIF.

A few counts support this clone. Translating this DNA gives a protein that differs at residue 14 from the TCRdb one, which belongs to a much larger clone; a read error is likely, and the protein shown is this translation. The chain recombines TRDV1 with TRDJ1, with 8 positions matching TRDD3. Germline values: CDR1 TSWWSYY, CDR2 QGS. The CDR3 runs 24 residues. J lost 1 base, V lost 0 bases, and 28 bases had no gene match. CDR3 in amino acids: CALGELRVFTWAGRGYRLTDKLIF. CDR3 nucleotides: TGTGCTCTTGGGGAACTTAGAGTCTTCACCTGGGCAGGACGGGGATACAGGCTCACCGATAAACTCATCTTT.

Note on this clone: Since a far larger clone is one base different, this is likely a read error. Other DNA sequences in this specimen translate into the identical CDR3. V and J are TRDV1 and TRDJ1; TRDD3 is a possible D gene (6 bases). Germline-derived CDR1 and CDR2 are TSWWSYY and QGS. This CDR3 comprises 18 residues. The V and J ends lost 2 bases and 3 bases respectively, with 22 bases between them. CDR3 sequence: CALGESRVRLGIPDKLIF. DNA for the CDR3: TGTGCTCTTGGGGAAAGTCGGGTACGGTTGGGGATTCCCGATAAACTCATCTTT.

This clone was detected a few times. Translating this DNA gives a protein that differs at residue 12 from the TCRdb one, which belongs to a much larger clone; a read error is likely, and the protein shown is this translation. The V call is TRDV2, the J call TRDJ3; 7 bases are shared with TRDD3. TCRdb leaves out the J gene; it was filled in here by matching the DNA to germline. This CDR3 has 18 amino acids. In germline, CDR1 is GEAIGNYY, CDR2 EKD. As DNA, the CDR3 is TGTGCCTGTGACACCGCTTGGGGGAGCTCCTGGGGCACCCGACAGATGTTTTTC. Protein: CACDTAWGSSWGTRQMFF.

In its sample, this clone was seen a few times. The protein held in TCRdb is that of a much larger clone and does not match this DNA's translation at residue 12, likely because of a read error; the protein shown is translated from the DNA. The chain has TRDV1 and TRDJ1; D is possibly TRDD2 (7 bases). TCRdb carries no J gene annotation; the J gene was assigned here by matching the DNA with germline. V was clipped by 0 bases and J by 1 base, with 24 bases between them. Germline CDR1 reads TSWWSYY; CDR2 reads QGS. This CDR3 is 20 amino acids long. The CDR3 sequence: CALGELIPTRIPGTTDKLIF. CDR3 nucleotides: TGTGCTCTTGGGGAACTTATTCCTACTCGGATACCGGGGACCACCGATAAACTCATCTTT.

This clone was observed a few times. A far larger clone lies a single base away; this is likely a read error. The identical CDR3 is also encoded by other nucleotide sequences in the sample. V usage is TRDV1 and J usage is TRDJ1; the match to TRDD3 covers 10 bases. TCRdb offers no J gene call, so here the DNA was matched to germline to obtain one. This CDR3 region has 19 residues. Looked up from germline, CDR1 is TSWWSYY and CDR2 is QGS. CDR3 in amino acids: CALGRVYSTGGFYTDKLIF. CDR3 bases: TGTGCCCTTGGTCGGGTCTACAGTACTGGGGGATTTTACACCGATAAACTCATCTTT.

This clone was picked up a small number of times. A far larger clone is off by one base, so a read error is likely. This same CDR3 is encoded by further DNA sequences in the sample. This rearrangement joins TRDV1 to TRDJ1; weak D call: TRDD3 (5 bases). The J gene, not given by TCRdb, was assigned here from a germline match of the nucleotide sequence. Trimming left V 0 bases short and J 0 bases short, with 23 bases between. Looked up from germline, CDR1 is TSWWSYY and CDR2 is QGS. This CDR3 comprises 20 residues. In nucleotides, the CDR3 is TGTGCTCTTGGGGAACTAGAGCCTTGGGGAACTACTCCGTACACCGATAAACTCATCTTT. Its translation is CALGELEPWGTTPYTDKLIF.

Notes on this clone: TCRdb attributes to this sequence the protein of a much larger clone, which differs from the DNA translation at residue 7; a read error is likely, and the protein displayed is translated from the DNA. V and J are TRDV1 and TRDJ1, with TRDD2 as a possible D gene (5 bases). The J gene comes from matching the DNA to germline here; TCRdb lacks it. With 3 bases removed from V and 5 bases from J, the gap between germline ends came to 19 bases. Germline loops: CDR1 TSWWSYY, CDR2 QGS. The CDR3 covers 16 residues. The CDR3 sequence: CALGEGLFLLIDKLIF. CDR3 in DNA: TGTGCTCTTGGGGAGGGGCTGTTCCTTCTTATTGATAAACTCATCTTT.

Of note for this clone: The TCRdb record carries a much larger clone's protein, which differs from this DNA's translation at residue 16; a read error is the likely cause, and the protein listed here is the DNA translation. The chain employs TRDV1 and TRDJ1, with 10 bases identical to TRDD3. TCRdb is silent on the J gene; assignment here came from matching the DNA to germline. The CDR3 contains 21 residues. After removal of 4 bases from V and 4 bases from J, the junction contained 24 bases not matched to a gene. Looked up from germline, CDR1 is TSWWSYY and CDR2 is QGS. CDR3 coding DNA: TGTGCTCTTGGGGTCTCCTTCTTCTTCCTACAAGGGGGATACGCGAGCGATAAACTCATCTTT. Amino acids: CALGVSFFFLQGGYASDKLIF.

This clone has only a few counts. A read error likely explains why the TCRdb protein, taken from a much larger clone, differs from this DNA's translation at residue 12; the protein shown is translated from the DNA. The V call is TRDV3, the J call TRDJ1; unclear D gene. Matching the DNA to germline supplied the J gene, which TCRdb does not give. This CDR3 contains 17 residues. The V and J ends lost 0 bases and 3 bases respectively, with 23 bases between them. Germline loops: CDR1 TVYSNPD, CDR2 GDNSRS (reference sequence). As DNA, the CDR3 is TGTGCCTTTAGTTGGAGTCTTCGGGTCTGGTACCCCGATAAACTCATCTTT. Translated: CAFSWSLRVWYPDKLIF.

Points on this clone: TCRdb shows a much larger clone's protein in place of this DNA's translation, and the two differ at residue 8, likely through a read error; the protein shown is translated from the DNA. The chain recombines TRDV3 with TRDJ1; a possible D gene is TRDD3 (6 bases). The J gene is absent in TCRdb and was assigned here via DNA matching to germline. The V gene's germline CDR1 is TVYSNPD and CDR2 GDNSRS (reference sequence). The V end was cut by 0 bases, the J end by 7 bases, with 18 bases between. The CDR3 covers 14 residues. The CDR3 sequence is CAFRRLGGPTKLIF. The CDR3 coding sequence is TGTGCCTTTAGAAGGTTGGGGGGCCCAACTAAACTCATCTTT.